These 30 T cell receptor beta chains came from one sample sequenced in a study of PD-1 blockade in classical Hodgkin lymphoma. Time point meaning: cycle 4 day 1 (C4D1), after less than seven weeks of nivolumab. Every patient relapsed after autologous stem cell transplantation, and brentuximab vedotin exposure varied. Method: immunoSEQ multiplex PCR; TCRdb's copy keeps in-frame clones and lacks some. The table records some 95,000 clones, about nine tenths of them present only once. This specimen consisted of peripheral blood mononuclear cells (PBMCs), obtained before the fourth cycle of nivolumab. The source of these receptors is a human donor with classical Hodgkin lymphoma.

The rearrangement joins TRBV10-3 to TRBJ2-7, with D tentatively TRBD2 (6 bases). Germline V gives CDR1 ENHRY, CDR2 SYGVKD. The CDR3 contains 15 residues. The V end lost 3 bases, the J end lost 5 bases, and 17 bases lay between the germline ends. The CDR3 coding sequence is TGTGCCATCAGTGATAAAGCGCGGGGAAGGAACGAGCAGTACTTC. Protein: CAISDKARGRNEQYF.

The chain carries TRBV30 and TRBJ2-3; tentatively, D is TRBD2 (5 bases). CDR1 is GTSNPN, CDR2 SVGIG, per germline (reference sequence). CDR3 length equals 13 residues. Trimming removed 1 base at V and 4 bases at J, with 9 bases between. Written as DNA, the CDR3 is TGTGCCTGGAGTGCCAATAGCGCAGATACGCAGTATTTT. Its translation is CAWSANSADTQYF.

V is TRBV7-2 and J is TRBJ1-3; D not certain. CDR3 length equals 16 residues. CDR1 and CDR2 from the germline V gene are SGHTA and FQGNSA. V shed 1 base and J shed 0 bases, with 10 bases lying between them. CDR3 sequence: CASSLGSFYSGNTIYF. The DNA for the CDR3 is TGTGCCAGCAGCTTAGGGTCATTTTACTCTGGAAACACCATATATTTT. Full variable domain (missing parts from reference TRBV7-2 and TRBJ1-3): GAGVSQSPSNKVTEKGKDVELRCDPISGHTALYWYRQSLGQGLEFLIYFQGNSAPDKSGLPSDRFSAERTGGSVSTLTIQRTQQEDSAVYLCASSLGSFYSGNTIYFGEGSWLTVV.

The sample holds a few counts of this clone. The chain uses TRBV7-2 and TRBJ1-1, with D unresolved. There are 12 residues in the CDR3. Germline V lookup: CDR1 SGHTA, CDR2 FQGNSA. Trimming stripped 5 bases from V and 1 base from J, with 5 bases between. The chain's CDR3 is CASSRANTEAFF. Here the CDR3 DNA reads TGTGCCAGCAGCCGGGCGAACACTGAAGCTTTCTTT.

V is TRBV20-1 and J is TRBJ2-7; tentatively, D is TRBD1 (6 bases). Germline CDR1 and CDR2: DFQATT and SNEGSKA (reference sequence). This CDR3 is built from 11 residues. V shed 4 bases and J shed 3 bases, with 7 bases lying between them. CDR3 residues: CSATQGYEQYF. The CDR3, as DNA: TGCAGTGCTACACAGGGCTACGAGCAGTACTTC.

The chain is built from TRBV7-8 and TRBJ2-3, with no clear D. The CDR3 is 14 amino acids. V was shortened by 3 bases and J by 2 bases, with 9 bases between the two germline ends. The germline CDR1 and CDR2 sequences are SGHVS and FQNEAQ. DNA for the CDR3: TGTGCCAGCAGCTTTCTGGACGTCACAGATACGCAGTATTTT. This encodes CASSFLDVTDTQYF.

The chain carries TRBV18 and TRBJ1-4; the D gene is possibly TRBD1 (6 bases). The CDR3 sequence is 15 residues long. V gave up 10 bases and J gave up 5 bases, with 20 bases separating them. Germline CDR1 and CDR2: KGHSH and LQKENI. The CDR3 here is CATANRESPNEKLFF. The DNA for the CDR3 is TGTGCCACTGCTAACAGGGAAAGCCCAAATGAAAAACTGTTTTTT.

The chain combines TRBV5-1 with TRBJ2-7; 10 bases align to TRBD1. Germline CDR1 SGHRS, CDR2 YFSETQ. J gave up 0 bases and V 5 bases, and 5 bases lay outside the gene matches. The CDR3 loop spans 15 amino acids. In nucleotides, the CDR3 is TGCGCCAGCAGTCCGGGACAGGGGTTCTCCTACGAGCAGTACTTC. It encodes CASSPGQGFSYEQYF.

This sequence joins TRBV4-3 and TRBJ1-5, with 9 bases lining up with TRBD1. This CDR3 is built from 15 residues. Losses at the gene ends were 4 bases for V and 6 bases for J; bases not matched to a gene: 7. Germline loops: CDR1 LGHNA, CDR2 YSLEER. In DNA form, the CDR3 reads TGCGCCAGCAGCCCAGGGACAGGGTTCGGTCAGCCCCAGCATTTT. It encodes CASSPGTGFGQPQHF.

The chain couples TRBV5-5 to TRBJ2-7, with 8 bases matching TRBD1. The germline CDR1 and CDR2 sequences are SGHKS and YYEKEE (reference sequence). V dropped 4 bases and J dropped 4; count of bases not matched to a gene: 7. This CDR3 has 14 amino acids. The CDR3 region has the DNA TGTGCCAGCAGCCCGGGGACAGGAGGGTACGAGCAGTACTTC. Protein: CASSPGTGGYEQYF.

The rearrangement joins TRBV27 to TRBJ1-2; 7 bases are shared with TRBD1. The CDR3 extends over 15 amino acids. J gave up 0 bases and V 6 bases, and 7 bases lay outside the gene matches. Germline CDR1 and CDR2: MNHEY and SMNVEV (reference sequence). CDR3 amino acids: CASSLLGQPNYGYTF. As DNA, the CDR3 is TGTGCCAGCAGCCTCCTGGGACAGCCTAACTATGGCTACACCTTC.

This sequence joins TRBV18 and TRBJ1-1; tentative D call: TRBD1 (5 bases). The germline V gene encodes CDR1 KGHSH and CDR2 LQKENI. The CDR3 sequence is 13 residues long. Trimming removed 6 bases at V and 1 base at J, with 9 bases between. CDR3 sequence: CASSAGGNTEAFF. The CDR3 DNA sequence: TGTGCCAGCTCGGCCGGGGGGAACACTGAAGCTTTCTTT. The full variable domain, rest sourced from reference TRBV18 and TRBJ1-1, is NAGVMQNPRHLVRRRGQEARLRCSPMKGHSHVYWYRQLPEEGLKFMVYLQKENIIDESGMPKERFSAEFPKEGPSILRIQQVVRGDSAAYFCASSAGGNTEAFFGQGTRLTVV.

This clone was detected only once. This rearrangement joins TRBV5-1 to TRBJ1-1; D is uncertain. The ends were cut back, 1 base at V and 1 base at J, with 11 bases in the middle. The CDR3 sequence is 15 residues long. Germline V lookup: CDR1 SGHRS, CDR2 YFSETQ. The CDR3 DNA reads as TGCGCCAGCAGCTTGCCTAGCGCGGGGAACACTGAAGCTTTCTTT. It translates to CASSLPSAGNTEAFF.

The rearrangement links TRBV6-5 to TRBJ2-1; perhaps TRBD1 as D (5 bases). Trimming left V 4 bases short and J 7 bases short, with 11 bases between. The CDR3 has 13 residues. In germline, CDR1 is MNHEY, CDR2 SVGAGI. CDR3 in amino acids: CASSSGLGNEQFF. The CDR3 DNA is TGTGCCAGCAGTTCAGGGCTAGGGAATGAGCAGTTCTTC.

The chain has TRBV6-5 and TRBJ1-5, with a possible D match to TRBD1 (5 bases). This CDR3 is built from 13 residues. Germline loops: CDR1 MNHEY, CDR2 SVGAGI. Trimming shortened V by 6 bases and J by 5 bases, and 11 bases separated the two germline ends. CDR3 protein: CASSRDGYQPQHF. For the CDR3, the DNA is TGTGCCAGCAGCCGGGACGGCTATCAGCCCCAGCATTTT.

This chain joins TRBV9 and TRBJ2-3, with D possibly being TRBD2 (6 bases). V was trimmed by 0 bases and J by 2 bases, leaving 13 bases between them. The CDR3 is 16 residues long. Germline V gene sequence: CDR1 SGDLS, CDR2 YYNGEE. The DNA of the CDR3 is TGTGCCAGCAGCGTAGTGGGCGGGGCACCCACAGATACGCAGTATTTT. Its translation: CASSVVGGAPTDTQYF.

V is TRBV19 and J is TRBJ1-1; D ambiguous. CDR1 and CDR2 from the germline V gene are LNHDA and SQIVND (reference sequence). The CDR3 loop spans 14 amino acids. With 0 bases removed from V and 2 bases from J, the gap between germline ends came to 7 bases. The CDR3: CASSIDRGNTEAFF. Here the CDR3 DNA reads TGTGCCAGTAGTATAGACCGGGGAAACACTGAAGCTTTCTTT.

The gene calls are TRBV9 and TRBJ2-7, with 7 bases lining up with TRBD1. The CDR3 extends over 15 amino acids. V dropped 0 bases and J dropped 0; count of bases not matched to a gene: 3. The germline V gene has CDR1 SGDLS and CDR2 YYNGEE. The CDR3 DNA reads TGTGCCAGCAGCGTAGACCACAGGGGCTCCTACGAGCAGTACTTC. This sequence encodes CASSVDHRGSYEQYF.

The rearrangement links TRBV5-1 to TRBJ2-1; 8 nucleotides line up with TRBD1. The CDR3 has 15 amino acids. In germline, CDR1 is SGHRS, CDR2 YFSETQ. Trimming removed 6 bases from V and 8 bases from J; junction bases left unmatched: 13. CDR3 sequence: CASNRQGRPSDEQFF. The CDR3 DNA reads TGCGCCAGCAACCGACAGGGGCGGCCTTCGGATGAGCAGTTCTTC. Full variable domain (remainder filled in from reference TRBV5-1 and TRBJ2-1): KAGVTQTPRYLIKTRGQQVTLSCSPISGHRSVSWYQQTPGQGLQFLFEYFSETQRNKGNFPGRFSGRQFSNSRSEMNVSTLELGDSALYLCASNRQGRPSDEQFFGPGTRLTVL.

This clone came up once. J is TRBJ2-7 and V is TRBV13; D not certain. The CDR3 contains 13 residues. CDR1 and CDR2 (germline): PRHDT, FYEKMQ (reference sequence). V lost 5 bases, J lost 3 bases, and 11 bases lay in between. Here the CDR3 reads CASSLEALYEQYF. The DNA for the CDR3 is TGTGCCAGCAGCCTAGAAGCCCTCTACGAGCAGTACTTC.

V and J are TRBV2 and TRBJ2-7; D is perhaps TRBD1 (5 bases). The CDR3 is 14 residues long. V lost 7 bases and J 3 bases, leaving 16 bases between the germline ends. Looked up from germline, CDR1 is SNHLY and CDR2 is FYNNEI. CDR3: CASTKGRAFYEQYF. The DNA for the CDR3 is TGTGCCAGCACGAAGGGCAGGGCATTCTACGAGCAGTACTTC.

The chain employs TRBV5-1 and TRBJ2-1; TRBD1 or TRBD2 may be the D gene (5 bases each). This CDR3 is built from 15 residues. V was shortened by 4 bases and J by 0 bases, with 11 bases between the two germline ends. Germline V gives CDR1 SGHRS, CDR2 YFSETQ. The CDR3 region has the DNA TGCGCCAGCAGCCTCCGGGACGGCTCCTACAATGAGCAGTTCTTC. Translating gives CASSLRDGSYNEQFF. The variable domain in full, with the rest retrieved from reference TRBV5-1 and TRBJ2-1, is KAGVTQTPRYLIKTRGQQVTLSCSPISGHRSVSWYQQTPGQGLQFLFEYFSETQRNKGNFPGRFSGRQFSNSRSEMNVSTLELGDSALYLCASSLRDGSYNEQFFGPGTRLTVL.

The J gene is TRBJ1-2, the V gene TRBV18; no clear D. V lost 3 bases and J 8 bases, leaving 13 bases between the germline ends. The CDR3 covers 13 residues. Looked up from germline, CDR1 is KGHSH and CDR2 is LQKENI. In DNA form, the CDR3 reads TGTGCCAGCTCACCTCCAGTACGTGAAGGCTACACCTTC. This translates into CASSPPVREGYTF.

This chain's CDR3 is CASSFRGTDTQYF. The CDR3 coding sequence is TGTGCCAGCAGCTTTCGAGGCACAGATACGCAGTATTTT. The chain combines TRBV13 with TRBJ2-3; D gene unclear. The V gene lost 3 bases and the J gene lost 1 base, with 5 bases spanning the gap. CDR3 size: 13 residues. Germline V gene data show CDR1 as PRHDT and CDR2 as FYEKMQ (reference sequence).

This clone was found once. The chain uses TRBV25-1 and TRBJ1-1, with D unresolved. Germline V gene sequence: CDR1 MGHDK, CDR2 SYGVNS. With 4 bases removed from V and 8 bases from J, the gap between germline ends came to 17 bases. The CDR3 contains 14 residues. The CDR3 DNA follows: TGTGCCAGCAGTGGCCATAGGAGGGCTCTCGAAGCTTTCTTT. This translates into CASSGHRRALEAFF.

This chain connects TRBV19 to TRBJ2-1; 7 bases match TRBD2. The CDR3 has 14 amino acids. Germline V CDR1 and CDR2: LNHDA, SQIVND (reference sequence). V lost 4 bases and J lost 8; bases outside the gene matches: 8. CDR3 protein: CASSTEYRGDEQFF. CDR3 DNA: TGTGCCAGTAGTACCGAGTACCGGGGGGATGAGCAGTTCTTC.

This clone was seen just once. This chain uses TRBV19 with TRBJ1-5; D remains ambiguous. Trimming removed 7 bases from V and 3 bases from J, with 10 bases in between. The germline CDR1 and CDR2 sequences are LNHDA and SQIVND (reference sequence). The CDR3 has 13 amino acids. The CDR3 DNA is TGTGCCAGTAAGGAGGGAACCAATCAGCCCCAGCATTTT. This encodes CASKEGTNQPQHF.

V gene TRBV5-4 combines with J gene TRBJ2-7; 8 bases are shared with TRBD2. CDR1 is SGHNT and CDR2 is YYREEE in the germline V gene (reference sequence). V trimming: 4 bases; J trimming: 6 bases; junction bases outside the gene matches: 15. The CDR3 is 16 residues long. DNA of the CDR3: TGTGCCAGCAGCCCGGACTTGGGGACTAGTATTATCGAGCAGTACTTC. It codes for CASSPDLGTSIIEQYF.

The chain has TRBV7-9 and TRBJ1-2; D is possibly TRBD1 (5 bases). Trimming took 2 bases from V and 5 from J, leaving 12 bases between them. CDR3 length: 14 residues. Per the germline V gene, CDR1 is SEHNR and CDR2 is FQNEAQ (reference sequence). This CDR3 is CASSLTREPYGYTF. DNA for the CDR3: TGTGCCAGCAGCTTAACCAGGGAACCTTATGGCTACACCTTC.

This rearrangement joins TRBV7-8 to TRBJ1-1, with a possible D match to TRBD1 (6 bases). With 6 bases removed from V and 5 bases from J, the gap between germline ends came to 16 bases. CDR1 and CDR2 from the germline V gene are SGHVS and FQNEAQ. The CDR3 spans 14 residues. The CDR3 region has the DNA TGTGCCAGCAGGGAGGCAGGAACAGGGACTGAAGCTTTCTTT. Protein: CASREAGTGTEAFF.